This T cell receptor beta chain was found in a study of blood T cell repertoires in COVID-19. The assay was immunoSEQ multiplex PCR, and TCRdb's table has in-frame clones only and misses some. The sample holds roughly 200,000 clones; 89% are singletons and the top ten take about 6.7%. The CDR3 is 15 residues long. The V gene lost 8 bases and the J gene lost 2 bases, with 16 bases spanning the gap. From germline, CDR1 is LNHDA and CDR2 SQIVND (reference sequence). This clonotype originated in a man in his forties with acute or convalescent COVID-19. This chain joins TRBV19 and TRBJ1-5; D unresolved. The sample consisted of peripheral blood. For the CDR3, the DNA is TGTGCCAGTCACCGGGGAGGGAATGGCAATCAGCCCCAGCATTTT. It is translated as CASHRGGNGNQPQHF.